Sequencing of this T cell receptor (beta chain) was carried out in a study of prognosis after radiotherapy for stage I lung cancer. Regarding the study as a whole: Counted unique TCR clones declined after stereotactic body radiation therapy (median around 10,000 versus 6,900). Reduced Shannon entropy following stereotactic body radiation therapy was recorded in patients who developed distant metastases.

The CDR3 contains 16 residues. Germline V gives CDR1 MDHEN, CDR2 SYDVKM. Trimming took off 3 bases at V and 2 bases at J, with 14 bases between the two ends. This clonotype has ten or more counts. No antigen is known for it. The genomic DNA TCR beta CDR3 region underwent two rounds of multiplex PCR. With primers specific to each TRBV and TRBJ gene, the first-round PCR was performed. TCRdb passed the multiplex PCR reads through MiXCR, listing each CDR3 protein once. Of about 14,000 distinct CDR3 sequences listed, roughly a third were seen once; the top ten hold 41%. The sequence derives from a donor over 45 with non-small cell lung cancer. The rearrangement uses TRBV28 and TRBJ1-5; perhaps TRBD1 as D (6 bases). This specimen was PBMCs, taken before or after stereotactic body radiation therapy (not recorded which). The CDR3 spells CASSLIQGRGNQPQHF. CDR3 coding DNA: TGTGCCAGCAGTTTGATACAGGGAAGGGGCAATCAGCCCCAGCATTTT.